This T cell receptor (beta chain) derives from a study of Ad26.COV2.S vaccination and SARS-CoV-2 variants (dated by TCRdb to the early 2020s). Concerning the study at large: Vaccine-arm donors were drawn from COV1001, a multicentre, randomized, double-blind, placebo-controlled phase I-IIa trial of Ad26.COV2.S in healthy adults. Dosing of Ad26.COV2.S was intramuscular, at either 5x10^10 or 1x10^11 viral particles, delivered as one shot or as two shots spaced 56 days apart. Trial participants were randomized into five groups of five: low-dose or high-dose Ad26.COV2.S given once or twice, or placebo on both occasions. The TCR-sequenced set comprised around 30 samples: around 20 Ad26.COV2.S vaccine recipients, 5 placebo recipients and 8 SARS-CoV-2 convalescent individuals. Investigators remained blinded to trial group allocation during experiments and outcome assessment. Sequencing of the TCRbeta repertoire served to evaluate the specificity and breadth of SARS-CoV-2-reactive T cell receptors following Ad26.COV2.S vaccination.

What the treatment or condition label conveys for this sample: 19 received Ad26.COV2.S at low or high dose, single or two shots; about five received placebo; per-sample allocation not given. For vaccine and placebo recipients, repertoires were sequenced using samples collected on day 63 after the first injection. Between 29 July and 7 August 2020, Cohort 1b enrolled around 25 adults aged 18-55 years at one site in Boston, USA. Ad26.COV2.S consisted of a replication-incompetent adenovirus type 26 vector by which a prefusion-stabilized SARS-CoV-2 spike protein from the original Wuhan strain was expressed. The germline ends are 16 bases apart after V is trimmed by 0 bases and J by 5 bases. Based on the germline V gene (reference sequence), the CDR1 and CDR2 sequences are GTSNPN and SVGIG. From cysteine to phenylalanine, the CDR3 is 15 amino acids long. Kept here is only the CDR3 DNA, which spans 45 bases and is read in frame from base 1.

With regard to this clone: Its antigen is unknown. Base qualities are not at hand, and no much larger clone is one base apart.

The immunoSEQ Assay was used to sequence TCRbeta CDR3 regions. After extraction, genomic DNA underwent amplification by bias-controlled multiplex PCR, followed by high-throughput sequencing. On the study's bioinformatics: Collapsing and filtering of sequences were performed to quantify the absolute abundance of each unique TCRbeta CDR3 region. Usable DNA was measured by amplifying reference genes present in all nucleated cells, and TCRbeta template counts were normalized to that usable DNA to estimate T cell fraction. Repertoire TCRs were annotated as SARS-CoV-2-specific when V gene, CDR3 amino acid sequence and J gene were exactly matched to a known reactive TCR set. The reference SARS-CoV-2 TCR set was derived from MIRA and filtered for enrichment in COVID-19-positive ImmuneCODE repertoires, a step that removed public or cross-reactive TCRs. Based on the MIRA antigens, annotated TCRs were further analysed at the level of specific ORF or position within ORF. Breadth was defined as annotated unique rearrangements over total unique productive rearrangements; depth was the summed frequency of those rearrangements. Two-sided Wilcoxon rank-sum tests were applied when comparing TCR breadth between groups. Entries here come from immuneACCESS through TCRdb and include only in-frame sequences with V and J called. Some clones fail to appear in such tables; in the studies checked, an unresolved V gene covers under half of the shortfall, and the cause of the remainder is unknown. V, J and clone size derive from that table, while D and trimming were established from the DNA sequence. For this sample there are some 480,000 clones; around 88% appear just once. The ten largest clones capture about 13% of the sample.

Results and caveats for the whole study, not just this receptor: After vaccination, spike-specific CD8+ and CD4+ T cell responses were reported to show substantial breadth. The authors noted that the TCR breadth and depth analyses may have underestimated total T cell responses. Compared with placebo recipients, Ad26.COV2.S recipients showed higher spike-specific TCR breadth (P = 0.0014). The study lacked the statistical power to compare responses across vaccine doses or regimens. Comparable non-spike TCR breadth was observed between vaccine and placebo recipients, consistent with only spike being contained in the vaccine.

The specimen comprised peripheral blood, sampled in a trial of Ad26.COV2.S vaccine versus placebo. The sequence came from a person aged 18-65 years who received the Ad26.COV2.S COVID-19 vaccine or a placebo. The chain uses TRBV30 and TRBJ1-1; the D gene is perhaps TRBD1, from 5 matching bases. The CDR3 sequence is CAWSVRGLVGTEAFF. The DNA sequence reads TGTGCCTGGAGTGTAAGGGGCCTCGTGGGGACTGAAGCTTTCTTT.